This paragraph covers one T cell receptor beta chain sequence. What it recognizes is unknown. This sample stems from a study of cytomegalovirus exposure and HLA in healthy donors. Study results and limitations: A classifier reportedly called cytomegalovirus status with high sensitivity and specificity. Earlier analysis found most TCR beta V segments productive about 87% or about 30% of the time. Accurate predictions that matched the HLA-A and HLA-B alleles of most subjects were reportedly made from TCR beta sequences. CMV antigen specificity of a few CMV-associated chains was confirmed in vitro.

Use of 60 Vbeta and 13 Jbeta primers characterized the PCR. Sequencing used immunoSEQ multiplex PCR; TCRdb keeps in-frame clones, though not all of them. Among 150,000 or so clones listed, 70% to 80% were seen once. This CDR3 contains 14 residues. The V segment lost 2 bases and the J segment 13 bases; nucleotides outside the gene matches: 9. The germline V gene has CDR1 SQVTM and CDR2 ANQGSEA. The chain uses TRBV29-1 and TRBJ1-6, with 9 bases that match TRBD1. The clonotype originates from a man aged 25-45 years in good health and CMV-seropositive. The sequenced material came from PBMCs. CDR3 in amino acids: CSVELPGQGNPLHF. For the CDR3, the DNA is TGCAGCGTTGAATTACCGGGACAGGGAAATCCCCTCCACTTT.